This T cell receptor beta chain was documented in a study of ipilimumab plus nivolumab after autologous stem cell transplantation. Trimming shortened V by 1 base and J by 2 bases, and 12 bases separated the two germline ends. Germline values: CDR1 LGHNA, CDR2 YSLEER. This CDR3 spans 15 amino acids. Repertoires were generated with immunoSEQ multiplex PCR, while TCRdb's copy carries only in-frame clones and drops some. Of 15,000 to 20,000 clones in the sample, roughly 77% were seen once. This specimen consisted of PBMCs, obtained in a trial of ipilimumab plus nivolumab as post-transplant consolidation. The sequence was collected from a male donor with diffuse large B-cell lymphoma. This chain joins TRBV4-3 and TRBJ2-7, with D perhaps TRBD2 (6 bases). The CDR3 reads CASSQVLEGTYEQYF. The DNA for the CDR3 is TGCGCCAGCAGCCAAGTCTTGGAGGGGACCTACGAGCAGTACTTC.